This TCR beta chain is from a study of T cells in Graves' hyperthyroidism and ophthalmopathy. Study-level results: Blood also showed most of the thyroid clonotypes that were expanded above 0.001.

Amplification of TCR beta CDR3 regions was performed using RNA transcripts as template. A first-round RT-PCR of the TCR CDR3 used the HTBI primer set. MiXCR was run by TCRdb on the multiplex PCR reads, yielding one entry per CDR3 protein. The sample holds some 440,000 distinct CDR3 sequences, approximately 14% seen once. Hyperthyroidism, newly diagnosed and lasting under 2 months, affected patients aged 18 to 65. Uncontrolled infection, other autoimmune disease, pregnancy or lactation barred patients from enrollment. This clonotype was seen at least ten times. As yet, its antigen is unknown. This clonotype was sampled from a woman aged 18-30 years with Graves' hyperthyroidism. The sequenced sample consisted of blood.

The DNA of the CDR3 is TGCGCCAGCAGCATAGTCAGGGAGACGAACACTGAAGCTTTCTTT. It encodes CASSIVRETNTEAFF. The chain joins TRBV5-1 to TRBJ1-1, with D tentatively TRBD1 (5 bases). Germline assignment: CDR1 SGHRS and CDR2 YFSETQ. The germline V and J ends were trimmed by 4 bases and 1 base, with 14 bases remaining between them. The CDR3 loop spans 15 amino acids.